One sample yielded the 14 T cell receptor beta chains listed below, sequenced in a study of a mutant IDH1 vaccine in newly diagnosed glioma. Sequenced by immunoSEQ multiplex PCR; TCRdb stores in-frame clones only, minus some. The table records 39,000 or so clones, about 80% of them present only once. These TCRs are of unknown antigen specificity. Sample time point: week 5, during vaccination. Doses of 300 ug of mutant IDH1 20-mer peptide were given with topical imiquimod. Sequenced material: PBMCs, taken from a glioma patient whose treatment included an IDH1 peptide vaccine. All receptors come from a man in his forties with glioma.

This clone has only one observation. V gene TRBV6-1 combines with J gene TRBJ2-7; D assignment may be TRBD1 or TRBD2 (5 bases each). V lost 8 bases and J 3 bases, leaving 17 bases between the germline ends. Germline assignment: CDR1 MNHNS and CDR2 SASEGT. This CDR3 is 14 amino acids long. CDR3 DNA sequence: TGTGCCAGCGGCTCGCCGGGACGAATCTACGAGCAGTACTTC. Translated, it gives CASGSPGRIYEQYF.

The genes are TRBV18 and TRBJ2-3, with D possibly being TRBD1 (5 bases). The germline V gene has CDR1 KGHSH and CDR2 LQKENI. The V gene lost 6 bases and the J gene lost 1 base, with 11 bases spanning the gap. CDR3 length: 14 amino acids. The CDR3 sequence is CASSAIGGTDTQYF. The DNA of the CDR3 is TGTGCCAGCTCCGCGATAGGGGGCACAGATACGCAGTATTTT.

The V and J genes are TRBV19 and TRBJ1-5; no firm D call. This CDR3 is 18 amino acids long. Germline V CDR1 and CDR2: LNHDA, SQIVND (reference sequence). The V gene lost 2 bases and the J gene lost 1 base, with 18 bases spanning the gap. DNA for the CDR3: TGTGCCAGTAGTATAAGTTGGGGAGGATCGACGAGCAATCAGCCCCAGCATTTT. Its protein product is CASSISWGGSTSNQPQHF.

V gene TRBV2 combines with J gene TRBJ2-2; D might be TRBD1 or TRBD2, each matching 5 bases. This CDR3 comprises 14 residues. Germline assignment: CDR1 SNHLY and CDR2 FYNNEI. V was pared by 9 bases and J by 0 bases, with 11 bases between. The CDR3 protein is CASTGATNTGELFF. In DNA, the CDR3 is TGTGCCAGTACCGGGGCAACGAACACCGGGGAGCTGTTTTTT.

This chain joins TRBV19 and TRBJ2-3, with a weak D call TRBD1 (6 bases). The germline V gene has CDR1 LNHDA and CDR2 SQIVND (reference sequence). V was pared by 4 bases and J by 1 base, with 12 bases between. The CDR3 extends over 15 amino acids. The CDR3: CASSTSRQGTDTQYF. The CDR3 DNA follows: TGTGCCAGTAGTACCTCCCGACAGGGCACAGATACGCAGTATTTT.

V gene TRBV4-1 combines with J gene TRBJ1-2; possible D gene TRBD1, 5 bases. V was clipped by 0 bases and J by 3 bases, with 11 bases between them. CDR1 and CDR2 (germline): MGHRA, YSYEKL. CDR3 length: 15 residues. The CDR3 coding sequence is TGCGCCAGCAGCCAAGATCATAGGGGATACTATGGCTACACCTTC. Its protein is CASSQDHRGYYGYTF.

CDR3 loop: CSVEAPSIGQFF. The CDR3 DNA follows: TGCAGCGTTGAAGCCCCATCCATTGGGCAGTTCTTC. This sequence joins TRBV29-1 and TRBJ2-1; D gene uncertain. CDR3 length: 12 amino acids. V was cut by 1 base and J by 12 bases, with 13 bases left in between. Germline V gene data show CDR1 as SQVTM and CDR2 as ANQGSEA.

This clone occurred once. The chain carries TRBV10-3 and TRBJ2-3; 10 bases are a match to TRBD2. V trimming: 10 bases; J trimming: 2 bases; junction bases outside the gene matches: 6. The CDR3 consists of 14 residues. CDR1 and CDR2 from the germline V gene are ENHRY and SYGVKD. The CDR3 DNA reads TGTGCCACGGCCCTAGCGGGGGCCACAGATACGCAGTATTTT. Encoded protein: CATALAGATDTQYF.

As concerns this clone: The same CDR3 arises from other DNA sequences in this sample as well. The J gene is TRBJ2-7, the V gene TRBV5-1; D gene ambiguous. Germline CDR1 and CDR2: SGHRS and YFSETQ. The CDR3 is 11 residues long. V lost 0 bases and J 7 bases, leaving 5 bases between the germline ends. CDR3 sequence: CASSLDGEQYF. CDR3 DNA: TGCGCCAGCAGCTTGGATGGTGAGCAGTACTTC.

CDR3 in amino acids: CSAVPGGEQFF. CDR3 DNA: TGCAGTGCTGTCCCAGGGGGTGAGCAGTTCTTC. The V gene is TRBV20-1, the J gene TRBJ2-1; 7 bases line up with TRBD1. CDR3 length equals 11 residues. The J segment lost 9 bases and the V segment lost 5 bases, leaving 4 bases of the junction unmatched. CDR1 DFQATT and CDR2 SNEGSKA come from the germline V gene (reference sequence).

This clone was found a few times. The chain recombines TRBV4-1 with TRBJ1-6; no reliable D call. Per the germline V gene, CDR1 is MGHRA and CDR2 is YSYEKL. CDR3 length equals 15 residues. Trimming cost V 0 bases and J 4 bases, with 7 bases left between them. Here the CDR3 reads CASSQESVYNSPLHF. CDR3 sequence (DNA): TGCGCCAGCAGCCAAGAATCGGTTTATAATTCACCCCTCCACTTT.

The chain links TRBV2 to TRBJ2-1; D call uncertain. This CDR3 region has 16 residues. The V end was cut by 1 base, the J end by 4 bases, with 14 bases between. The V gene's germline CDR1 is SNHLY and CDR2 FYNNEI. CDR3 residues: CASSEDPWATYNEQFF. As DNA, the CDR3 is TGTGCCAGCAGTGAAGACCCCTGGGCTACTTACAATGAGCAGTTCTTC. The variable domain in full, completed from reference TRBV2 and TRBJ2-1, reads EPEVTQTPSHQVTQMGQEVILRCVPISNHLYFYWYRQILGQKVEFLVSFYNNEISEKSEIFDDQFSVERPDGSNFTLKIRSTKLEDSAMYFCASSEDPWATYNEQFFGPGTRLTVL.

The chain combines TRBV5-1 with TRBJ1-2; a possible D gene is TRBD1 (5 bases). The CDR3 has 15 amino acids. The germline V gene encodes CDR1 SGHRS and CDR2 YFSETQ. V lost 3 bases and J lost 2, with 14 bases in between. CDR3 nucleotides: TGCGCCAGCAGCTGGGGGGGGAGTCAAAACTATGGCTACACCTTC. Protein sequence: CASSWGGSQNYGYTF. Full variable domain (outside the CDR3, taken from reference TRBV5-1 and TRBJ1-2): KAGVTQTPRYLIKTRGQQVTLSCSPISGHRSVSWYQQTPGQGLQFLFEYFSETQRNKGNFPGRFSGRQFSNSRSEMNVSTLELGDSALYLCASSWGGSQNYGYTFGSGTRLTVV.

CDR3 sequence reads: CASSPSLVHEQYF. As DNA, the CDR3 is TGTGCCAGCAGCCCGAGCCTCGTCCACGAGCAGTACTTC. The gene calls are TRBV5-4 and TRBJ2-7, with D unclear. Per the germline V gene, CDR1 is SGHNT and CDR2 is YYREEE (reference sequence). Trimming removed 4 bases at V and 5 bases at J, with 13 bases between. The CDR3 sequence is 13 residues long.